This passage covers 10 T cell receptor beta chains from one sample sequenced in a study of shared clonotypes between healthy human individuals. In the naive CD8 group, cells lacked CD45RO and were positively selected for CCR7, so terminally differentiated effector memory CD45RA+ cells were left out. Produced via immunoSEQ multiplex PCR; TCRdb's table is partial and in-frame only. This sample yields under 2,000,000 clones, of which over 85% are seen a single time; 1% to 1.5% belongs to the top ten. The sequencing sample was made of naive CD8+ T cells sorted from blood. Receptors originate from a young man in good health.

V gene TRBV2 combines with J gene TRBJ2-3; TRBD1 agrees at 8 bases. Losses at the gene ends were 4 bases for V and 5 bases for J; bases not matched to a gene: 8. The germline V gene has CDR1 SNHLY and CDR2 FYNNEI. There are 15 residues in the CDR3. The CDR3 bases are TGTGCCAGCAGTGGCACGACAGGGGTAGAAGATACGCAGTATTTT. Translated, it gives CASSGTTGVEDTQYF.

The chain combines TRBV4-1 with TRBJ2-1, with 11 nucleotides matching TRBD2. The J segment lost 4 bases and the V segment lost 6 bases, leaving 5 bases of the junction unmatched. The CDR3 has 15 residues. The germline V gene encodes CDR1 MGHRA and CDR2 YSYEKL. The CDR3 protein is CASRPTSGVYNEQFF. The CDR3 DNA is TGCGCCAGCAGGCCGACTAGCGGGGTGTACAATGAGCAGTTCTTC.

V usage is TRBV6-6 and J usage is TRBJ2-7; no clear D gene. Trimming stripped 6 bases from V and 0 bases from J, with 15 bases between. This CDR3 has 15 amino acids. Germline V gene lookup returns CDR1 MNHNY and CDR2 SVGAGI (reference sequence). The CDR3, as DNA: TGTGCCAGCAGAGTTAATCAAGAAGGCTCCTACGAGCAGTACTTC. Its protein is CASRVNQEGSYEQYF.

This sequence joins TRBV10-3 and TRBJ2-3, with TRBD2 identical over 11 bases. Germline CDR1 ENHRY, CDR2 SYGVKD. The V gene end was trimmed by 8 bases and the J gene end by 4 bases; junction bases not matched to a gene: 8. This CDR3 has 15 amino acids. Here the CDR3 DNA reads TGTGCCATCCCGACTAGCGGGGTGGTTGCAGATACGCAGTATTTT. Amino acids: CAIPTSGVVADTQYF.

CDR3 coding DNA: TGCAGCGTTGAAGTCCCGGGGCAGCTCTACGAGCAGTACTTC. It codes for CSVEVPGQLYEQYF. This sequence joins TRBV29-1 and TRBJ2-7, with D perhaps being TRBD1 or TRBD2 (5 bases each). Germline loops: CDR1 SQVTM, CDR2 ANQGSEA. The V end lost 1 base, the J end lost 3 bases, and 13 bases lay between the germline ends. CDR3 length equals 14 residues.

The rearrangement joins TRBV2 to TRBJ2-7; no clear D. Germline values: CDR1 SNHLY, CDR2 FYNNEI. This CDR3 is 15 amino acids long. V gave up 6 bases and J gave up 0 bases, with 15 bases separating them. The CDR3, as DNA: TGTGCCAGCAGCGAATATGACTCCTCCTCCTACGAGCAGTACTTC. This translates into CASSEYDSSSYEQYF.

About this clone: The same CDR3 is also encoded by other DNA sequences in this sample. This rearrangement joins TRBV11-2 to TRBJ2-3; 10 bases match TRBD2. The V segment lost 2 bases and the J segment 4 bases; nucleotides outside the gene matches: 3. This CDR3 is 15 amino acids long. Germline V gives CDR1 SGHAT, CDR2 FQNNGV. CDR3 sequence reads: CASSLLAGAPDTQYF. The CDR3 bases are TGTGCCAGCAGCTTACTAGCGGGAGCCCCAGATACGCAGTATTTT.

A few counts support this clone. Different DNA sequences within this sample yield the same CDR3. The chain employs TRBV11-3 and TRBJ2-2; no reliable D call. The CDR3 sequence is 13 residues long. V lost 5 bases and J 2 bases, leaving 6 bases between the germline ends. Germline V gene lookup returns CDR1 SGHNT and CDR2 YENEEA. The CDR3 sequence: CASSLPNTGELFF. The DNA for the CDR3 is TGTGCCAGCAGCCTACCCAACACCGGGGAGCTGTTTTTT.

The rearrangement uses TRBV2 and TRBJ2-2, with 8 bases aligning to TRBD1. CDR1 is SNHLY and CDR2 is FYNNEI in the germline V gene. The V and J ends lost 9 bases and 2 bases, in that order; junction bases with no gene match: 8. CDR3 length: 15 residues. CDR3 DNA: TGTGCCAGTGTTCCCGGACAGGGCAACACCGGGGAGCTGTTTTTT. Translation gives CASVPGQGNTGELFF.

The chain recombines TRBV27 with TRBJ2-3, with D perhaps TRBD2 (7 bases). The V end lost 1 base, the J end lost 1 base, and 18 bases lay between the germline ends. Germline V gene data show CDR1 as MNHEY and CDR2 as SMNVEV (reference sequence). CDR3 length: 18 residues. The DNA of the CDR3 is TGTGCCAGCAGTTTATTCCCCCCCGGGGGGCTGGGCACAGATACGCAGTATTTT. Translation: CASSLFPPGGLGTDTQYF.